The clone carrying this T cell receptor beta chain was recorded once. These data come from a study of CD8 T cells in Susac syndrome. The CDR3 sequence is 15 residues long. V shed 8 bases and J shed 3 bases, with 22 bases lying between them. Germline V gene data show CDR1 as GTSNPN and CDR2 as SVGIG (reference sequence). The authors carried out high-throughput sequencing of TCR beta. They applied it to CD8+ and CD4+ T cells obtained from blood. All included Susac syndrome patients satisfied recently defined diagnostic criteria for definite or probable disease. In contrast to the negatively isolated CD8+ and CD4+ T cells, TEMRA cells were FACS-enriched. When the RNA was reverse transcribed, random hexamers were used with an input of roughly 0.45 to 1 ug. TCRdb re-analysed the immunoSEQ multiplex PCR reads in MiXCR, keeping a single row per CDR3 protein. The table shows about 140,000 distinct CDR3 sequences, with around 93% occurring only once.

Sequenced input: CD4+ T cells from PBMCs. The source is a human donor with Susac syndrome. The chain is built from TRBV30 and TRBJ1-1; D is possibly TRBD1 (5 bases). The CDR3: CAQRRWDPSYTEAFF. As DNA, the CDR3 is TGTGCCCAGAGGAGATGGGACCCGAGCTACACTGAAGCTTTCTTT.